This T cell receptor (beta chain) is from a study of blood T cell repertoires in COVID-19. Overall study: COVID-19 samples from acute and convalescent phases originated in the United States, Italy and Spain.

V lost 0 bases, J lost 0 bases, and 14 bases stayed unmatched. Germline CDR1 and CDR2: GTSNPN and SVGIG (reference sequence). This CDR3 comprises 21 residues. Patients of the Seattle cohort, enrolled during active infection, were followed longitudinally. TCRdb's copy holds only in-frame clones and misses some; the assay was immunoSEQ multiplex PCR. The sample lists about 370,000 clones, more than 75% occurring once. The receptor was derived from a young woman with COVID-19, enrolled during active disease. Sequenced sample: peripheral blood. The V call is TRBV30, the J call TRBJ2-1, with 13 bases lining up with TRBD2. CDR3 sequence reads: CAWSVGVRTSGSLPSYNEQFF. The DNA for the CDR3 is TGTGCCTGGAGTGTAGGGGTAAGGACTAGCGGGAGTTTACCCTCCTACAATGAGCAGTTCTTC.